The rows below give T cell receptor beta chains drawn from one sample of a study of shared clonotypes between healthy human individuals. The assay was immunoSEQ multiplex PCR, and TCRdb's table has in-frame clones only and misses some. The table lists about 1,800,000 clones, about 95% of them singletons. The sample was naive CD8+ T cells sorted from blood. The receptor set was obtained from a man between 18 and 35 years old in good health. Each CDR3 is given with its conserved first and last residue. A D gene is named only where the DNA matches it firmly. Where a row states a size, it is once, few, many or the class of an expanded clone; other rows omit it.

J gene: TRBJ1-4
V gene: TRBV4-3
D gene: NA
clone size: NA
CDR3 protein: CASSQDAQAGPGGEKLFF
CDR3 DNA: TGCGCCAGCAGCCAAGATGCTCAGGCGGGGCCGGGAGGAGAAAAACTGTTTTTT

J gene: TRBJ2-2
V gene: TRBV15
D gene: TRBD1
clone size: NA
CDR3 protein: CATSSTQGALTGELFF
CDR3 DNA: TGTGCCACCAGCAGCACACAGGGGGCGCTGACCGGGGAGCTGTTTTTT

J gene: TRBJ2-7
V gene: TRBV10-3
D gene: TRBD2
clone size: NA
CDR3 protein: CAISSTDGLAYEQYF
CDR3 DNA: TGTGCCATCTCTTCGACAGACGGACTAGCTTACGAGCAGTACTTC

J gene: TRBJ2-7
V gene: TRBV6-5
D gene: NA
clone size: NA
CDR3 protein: CASSFGGPMVGEQYF
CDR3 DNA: TGTGCCAGCAGTTTCGGAGGGCCTATGGTCGGCGAGCAGTACTTC

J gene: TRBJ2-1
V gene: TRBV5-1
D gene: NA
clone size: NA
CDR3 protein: CASSPPPYNEQFF
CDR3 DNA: TGCGCCAGCAGCCCTCCGCCCTACAATGAGCAGTTCTTC

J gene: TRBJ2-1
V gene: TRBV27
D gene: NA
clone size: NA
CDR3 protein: CASSLSGASSYNEQFF
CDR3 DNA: TGTGCCAGCAGTTTATCGGGGGCGAGCTCCTACAATGAGCAGTTCTTC

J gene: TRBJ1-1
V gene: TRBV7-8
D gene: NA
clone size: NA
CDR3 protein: CASSQSGEGPMNTEAFF
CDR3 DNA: TGTGCCAGCAGCCAAAGTGGTGAGGGCCCCATGAACACTGAAGCTTTCTTT

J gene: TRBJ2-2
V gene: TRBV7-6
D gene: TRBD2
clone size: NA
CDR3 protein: CASSLGSGRAPNTGELFF
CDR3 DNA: TGTGCCAGCAGCTTAGGTAGCGGGAGGGCCCCGAACACCGGGGAGCTGTTTTTT

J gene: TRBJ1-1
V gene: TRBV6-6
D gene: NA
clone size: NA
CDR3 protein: CATEGGTEAFF
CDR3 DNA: TGTGCCACGGAAGGGGGCACTGAAGCTTTCTTT

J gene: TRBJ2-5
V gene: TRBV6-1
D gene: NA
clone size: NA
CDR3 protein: CASSEADLIIRTQYF
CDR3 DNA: TGTGCCAGCAGTGAAGCGGATTTAATTATTCGGACCCAGTACTTC

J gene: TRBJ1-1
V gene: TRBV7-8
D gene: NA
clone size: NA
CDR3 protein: CASSPPDNTEAFF
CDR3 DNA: TGTGCCAGCAGCCCCCCGGATAACACTGAAGCTTTCTTT

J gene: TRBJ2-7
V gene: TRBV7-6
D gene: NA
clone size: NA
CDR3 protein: CASSPVGATYEQYF
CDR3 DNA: TGTGCCAGCAGCCCAGTCGGGGCAACCTACGAGCAGTACTTC

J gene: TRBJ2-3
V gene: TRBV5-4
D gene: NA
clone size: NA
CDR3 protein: CASTKGTSSTDTQYF
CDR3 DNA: TGTGCCAGCACTAAGGGGACATCGAGCACAGATACGCAGTATTTT

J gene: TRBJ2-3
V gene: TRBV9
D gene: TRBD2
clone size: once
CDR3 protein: CASSPGLGLDTQYF
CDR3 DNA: TGTGCCAGCAGCCCTGGACTAGGGTTGGATACGCAGTATTTT

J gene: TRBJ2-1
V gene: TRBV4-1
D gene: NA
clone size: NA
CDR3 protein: CASSQEASSYNEQFF
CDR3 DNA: TGCGCCAGCAGCCAAGAGGCAAGCTCCTACAATGAGCAGTTCTTC

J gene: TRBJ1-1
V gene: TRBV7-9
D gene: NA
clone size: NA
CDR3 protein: CASSLGWSGAFF
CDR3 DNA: TGTGCCAGCAGCTTAGGTTGGAGCGGAGCTTTCTTT

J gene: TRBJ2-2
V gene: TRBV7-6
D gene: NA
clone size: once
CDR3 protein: CASSLGRTGELFF
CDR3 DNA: TGTGCCAGCAGCTTAGGGAGGACCGGGGAGCTGTTTTTT

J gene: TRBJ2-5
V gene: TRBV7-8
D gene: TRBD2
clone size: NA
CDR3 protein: CASSPGTSVETQYF
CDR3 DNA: TGTGCCAGCAGCCCCGGGACTAGTGTAGAGACCCAGTACTTC

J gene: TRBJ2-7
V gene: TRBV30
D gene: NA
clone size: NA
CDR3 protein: CAWSWGYEQYF
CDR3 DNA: TGTGCCTGGAGCTGGGGCTACGAGCAGTACTTC

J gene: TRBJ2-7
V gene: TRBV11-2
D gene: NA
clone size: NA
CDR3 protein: CASSLVGDSSYEQYF
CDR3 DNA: TGTGCCAGCAGCTTAGTGGGTGATTCCTCCTACGAGCAGTACTTC

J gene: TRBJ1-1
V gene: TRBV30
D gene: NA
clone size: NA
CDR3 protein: CAWSVQREGAFF
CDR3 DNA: TGTGCCTGGAGTGTACAGAGGGAGGGGGCTTTCTTT

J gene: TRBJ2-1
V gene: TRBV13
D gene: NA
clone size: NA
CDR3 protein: CASSLGNEQFF
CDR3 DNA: TGTGCCAGCAGCTTAGGCAATGAGCAGTTCTTC

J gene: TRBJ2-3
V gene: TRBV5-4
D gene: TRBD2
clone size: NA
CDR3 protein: CASSSPAGDTDTQYF
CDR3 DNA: TGTGCCAGCAGCTCACCAGCGGGGGACACAGATACGCAGTATTTT

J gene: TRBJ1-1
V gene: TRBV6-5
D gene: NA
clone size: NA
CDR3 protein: CASSYSWEDTEAFF
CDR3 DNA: TGTGCCAGCAGTTACTCCTGGGAAGACACTGAAGCTTTCTTT

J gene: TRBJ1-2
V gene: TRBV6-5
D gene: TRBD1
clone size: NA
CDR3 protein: CASRETGVNYGYTF
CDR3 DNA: TGTGCCAGCAGGGAAACAGGGGTTAACTATGGCTACACCTTC

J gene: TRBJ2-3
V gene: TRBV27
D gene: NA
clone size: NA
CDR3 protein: CASSLIGGSADTQYF
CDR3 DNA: TGTGCCAGCAGTTTGATTGGGGGCTCGGCAGATACGCAGTATTTT

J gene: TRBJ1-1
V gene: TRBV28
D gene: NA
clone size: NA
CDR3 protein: CASSLSAAEMAEAFF
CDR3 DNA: TGTGCCAGCAGTTTATCAGCGGCTGAAATGGCTGAAGCTTTCTTT